Listed below are T cell receptor beta chains from one sample, sequenced in a study of blood T cell repertoires in COVID-19. Measured with immunoSEQ multiplex PCR; TCRdb has only the in-frame clones, and not every one. The sample contains 110,000 to 150,000 clones, around 78% of which appear only once. The sample consisted of peripheral blood. The source is a woman aged 55-70 years with acute or convalescent COVID-19. Each CDR3 is given with its conserved first and last residue. The D gene is left open where the match is weak. Rows give clone size only sometimes, using once, few, many, or a class for an expanded clone.

>TRBV29-1|TRBJ1-2|.|.
TGCAGCGTTCATTCCCGGGGAGACTATGGCTACACCTTC
CSVHSRGDYGYTF
>TRBV5-1|TRBJ2-3|.|.
TGCGCCAGCAGCTTGGTTGGGGGCGATACGCAGTATTTT
CASSLVGGDTQYF
>TRBV5-1|TRBJ2-3|.|.
TGCGCCAGCAGCTTGGAGGCGGGCTCAGATACGCAGTATTTT
CASSLEAGSDTQYF
>TRBV30|TRBJ1-4|.|once
TGTGCCTGGAGTCCGGGTATCAGAACGGAAAAACTGTTTTTT
CAWSPGIRTEKLFF
>TRBV29-1|TRBJ2-2|.|.
TGCAGCGTTGAATTAGTTTTTCTGGCTGGGCGGGGTAACACGAACGGGGAGCTGTTTTTT
CSVELVFLAGRGNTNGELFF
>TRBV7-9|TRBJ1-2|.|.
TGTGCCAGCAGCTTAGCCCAGAATGGCTACACCTTC
CASSLAQNGYTF
>TRBV30|TRBJ1-5|TRBD1|.
TGTGCCTGGGCACAGGGGAATAGCAATCAGCCCCAGCATTTT
CAWAQGNSNQPQHF
>TRBV19|TRBJ1-1|.|.
TGTGCCAGTATGTATGTTGAGGGTCGGGGCACTGAAGCTTTCTTT
CASMYVEGRGTEAFF
>TRBV28|TRBJ2-7|.|.
TGTGCCAGCAGTTTATCTTCCAGCTACGAGCAGTACTTC
CASSLSSSYEQYF
>TRBV5-1|TRBJ2-2|TRBD2|.
TGCGCCAGCAGCTTGCGCGGGAGGACTGGGGAGCTGTTTTTT
CASSLRGRTGELFF
>TRBV27|TRBJ2-7|TRBD1|.
TGTGCCAGCAGTTTAGCCTCCGGGACAGGGTACCGCGAGCAGTACTTC
CASSLASGTGYREQYF
>TRBV6-5|TRBJ2-3|TRBD2|.
TGTGCCAGCAGTTACTCGACGGGGGGGTGGAATACGCAGTATTTT
CASSYSTGGWNTQYF
>TRBV28|TRBJ2-1|TRBD2|medium-sized
TGTGCCAGCACCCCTCTAGCGGGACCCTACAATGAGCAGTTCTTC
CASTPLAGPYNEQFF
>TRBV28|TRBJ2-7|TRBD1|once
TGTGCCAGCTCGAGGACAGGCCTCTCCTACGAGCAGTACTTC
CASSRTGLSYEQYF
>TRBV12-5|TRBJ2-7|TRBD1|.
TGTGCTAGTGGATCCGGGACAGGGAGGATATACGAGCAGTACTTC
CASGSGTGRIYEQYF
>TRBV9|TRBJ2-1|.|.
TGTGCCAGCAGCGCAAACAGGGGGCTGACTAGCGGAACCTACAATGAGCAGTTCTTC
CASSANRGLTSGTYNEQFF
>TRBV12-5|TRBJ2-1|.|.
TGTGCTAGTGGTCCTCGGAGGTACTACAATGAGCAGTTCTTC
CASGPRRYYNEQFF
>TRBV6-1|TRBJ2-7|.|.
TGTGCCAGCAGTGGCCCAGGGTACGAGCAGTACTTC
CASSGPGYEQYF
>TRBV5-4|TRBJ1-6|TRBD1|.
TGTGCCAGCAGATTACAGGGGGCTGGTTCACCCCTCCACTTT
CASRLQGAGSPLHF
>TRBV28|TRBJ1-2|.|.
TGTGCCAGCCGTTTTATAAGGGGAGGCTACACCTTC
CASRFIRGGYTF
>TRBV19|TRBJ2-1|TRBD2|.
TGTGCCAGTAGTATTAGGTCCCAAATAGCGGGTAACAATGAGCAGTTCTTC
CASSIRSQIAGNNEQFF
>TRBV28|TRBJ2-3|.|few
TGTGCCAGCAGTTTAGTGGACTTCTCTACCAGCACAGATACGCAGTATTTT
CASSLVDFSTSTDTQYF
>TRBV27|TRBJ2-1|.|.
TGTGCCAGCAGAAAAGCGGGACAACGGTACAATGAGCAGTTCTTC
CASRKAGQRYNEQFF
>TRBV7-2|TRBJ1-2|TRBD1|.
TGTGCCAGCAGCTTGACAGGGGTAGGAGGCTACACCTTC
CASSLTGVGGYTF
>TRBV7-8|TRBJ2-3|.|.
TGTGCCAGCAGTACCGGGGGGCGGTCAGATACGCAGTATTTT
CASSTGGRSDTQYF
>TRBV14|TRBJ2-7|TRBD1|.
TGTGCCAGCAGCATACAGGGGTTCGGAGAGCAGTACTTC
CASSIQGFGEQYF
>TRBV19|TRBJ2-7|TRBD1|few
TGTGCCAGTAGTCTCCAGACAGGGGGCTACGAGCAGTACTTC
CASSLQTGGYEQYF
>TRBV19|TRBJ2-7|.|.
TGTGCCAGTAGTGTAGCAGGGGTAATCTCCTACTACGAGCAGTACTTC
CASSVAGVISYYEQYF
>TRBV11-2|TRBJ1-5|.|.
TGTGCCAGCAGCTCACAGAGCAATCAGCCCCAGCATTTT
CASSSQSNQPQHF
>TRBV15|TRBJ2-1|TRBD1|.
TGTGCCACCAGCAGAGATCGGGGGACAGGGGGCAATGAGCAGTTCTTC
CATSRDRGTGGNEQFF
>TRBV6-5|TRBJ1-2|TRBD1|.
TGTGCCAGCAGCCCAAGGGGCAGGGGGGATGGCTACACCTTC
CASSPRGRGDGYTF
>TRBV9|TRBJ2-2|TRBD2|.
TGTGCCAGCAGCGTAGATAGCGGGGGAGTATCCGGGGAGCTGTTTTTT
CASSVDSGGVSGELFF
>TRBV6-4|TRBJ2-1|TRBD2|few
TGTGCCAGCAGTGCCTACCCGGGGCCCGGACTAGCGAAGGGCAATGAGCAGTTCTTC
CASSAYPGPGLAKGNEQFF
>TRBV7-8|TRBJ2-7|.|few
TGTGCCAGCAGCCGAGGGCCGAATTCCTACGAGCAGTACTTC
CASSRGPNSYEQYF
>TRBV5-1|TRBJ2-3|TRBD1|.
TGCGCCAGCAGCCACCACCGGGACAGGAGCCTTCCTAGCACAGATACGCAGTATTTT
CASSHHRDRSLPSTDTQYF
>TRBV6-1|TRBJ2-1|.|.
TGTGCCAGCAGTGAGGGGGGATACTACAATGAGCAGTTCTTC
CASSEGGYYNEQFF
>TRBV6-5|TRBJ2-3|TRBD2|.
TGTGCCAGCAGTTATTTAGCGGGAGGCCATACGCAGTATTTT
CASSYLAGGHTQYF
>TRBV6-6|TRBJ2-1|.|.
TGTGCCAGCAGTTACTCGTCCCAAATAGGGGTAGGAGAGCAGTTCTTC
CASSYSSQIGVGEQFF
>TRBV24-1|TRBJ2-2|.|.
TGTGCCACCAGTGATCTGGGGGGGAACACCGGGGAGCTGTTTTTT
CATSDLGGNTGELFF
>TRBV7-9|TRBJ2-1|.|.
TGTGCCAGCAGCTTAAAAGGGGGAGTCAATGAGCAGTTCTTC
CASSLKGGVNEQFF
>TRBV7-6|TRBJ2-3|TRBD2|.
TGTGCCAGCAGCTTAGCGGGAGGGACAGATACGCAGTATTTT
CASSLAGGTDTQYF
>TRBV10-3|TRBJ2-3|.|.
TGTGCCATCAGAGAGCTATCTAGCATTGGGCCGGATACGCAGTATTTT
CAIRELSSIGPDTQYF
>TRBV6-5|TRBJ2-5|.|.
TGTGCCAGCGCGACGGGGATGTGGGAGACCCAGTACTTC
CASATGMWETQYF
>TRBV7-8|TRBJ2-1|TRBD2|few
TGTGCCAGCAGCTTACACGGGGGGAGCACGCGTTACAATGAGCAGTTCTTC
CASSLHGGSTRYNEQFF
>TRBV10-2|TRBJ2-7|TRBD2|.
TGCGCCAGCAACGGGACTAGCGGGGGATACGAGCAGTACTTC
CASNGTSGGYEQYF
>TRBV7-2|TRBJ1-4|TRBD1|.
TGTGCCAGCAGCTTCCAACCGACAGGGGCTAATGAAAAACTGTTTTTT
CASSFQPTGANEKLFF